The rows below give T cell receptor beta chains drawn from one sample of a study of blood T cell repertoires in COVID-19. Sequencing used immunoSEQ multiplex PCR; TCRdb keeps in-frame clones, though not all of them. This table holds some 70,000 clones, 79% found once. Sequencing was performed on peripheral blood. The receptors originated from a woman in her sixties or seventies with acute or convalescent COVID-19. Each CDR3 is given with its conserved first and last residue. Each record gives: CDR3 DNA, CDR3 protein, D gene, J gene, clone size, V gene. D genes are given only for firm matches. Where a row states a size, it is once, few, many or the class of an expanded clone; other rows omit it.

DNA: TGTGCCAGCAGCCCGACAGGTTCTGGGGCCAACGTCCTGACTTTC; CDR3: CASSPTGSGANVLTF; D: -; J: TRBJ2-6; size: -; V: TRBV7-2
DNA: TGCGCCAGCAGCTTGGACGGGACAGAATACTACGAGCAGTACTTC; CDR3: CASSLDGTEYYEQYF; D: TRBD1; J: TRBJ2-7; size: -; V: TRBV5-1
DNA: TGTGCCAGCACCATAGGGGGGGGATCCTACGAGCAGTACTTC; CDR3: CASTIGGGSYEQYF; D: -; J: TRBJ2-7; size: -; V: TRBV27
DNA: TGCGCCAGCAGCACCGGGACTAGCGGGTCCGCGAACACCGGGGAGCTGTTTTTT; CDR3: CASSTGTSGSANTGELFF; D: TRBD2; J: TRBJ2-2; size: -; V: TRBV5-1
DNA: TGTGCCAGCAGACCTGGACAGGGGGCACAAGGCTACACCTTC; CDR3: CASRPGQGAQGYTF; D: TRBD1; J: TRBJ1-2; size: -; V: TRBV2
DNA: TGTGCCAGCAGTTACTCCCCCCACGGTAACACCGGGGAGCTGTTTTTT; CDR3: CASSYSPHGNTGELFF; D: -; J: TRBJ2-2; size: -; V: TRBV6-5
DNA: TGTGCCACCTCCCGGAGAGGGGGACGGATGGTATACAGCACAGATACGCAGTATTTT; CDR3: CATSRRGGRMVYSTDTQYF; D: -; J: TRBJ2-3; size: -; V: TRBV6-4
DNA: TGTGCCAGCAGCGCCCTGACAGGGTTGGGCACTGAAGCTTTCTTT; CDR3: CASSALTGLGTEAFF; D: TRBD1; J: TRBJ1-1; size: -; V: TRBV9
DNA: TGTGCCAGCAGCTTGCGCCCCACGGGGGTAGATACGCAGTATTTT; CDR3: CASSLRPTGVDTQYF; D: -; J: TRBJ2-3; size: -; V: TRBV5-6
DNA: TGTGCCAGCAGCGTCCAGTCGTCCTATAATTCACCCCTCCACTTT; CDR3: CASSVQSSYNSPLHF; D: -; J: TRBJ1-6; size: -; V: TRBV9
DNA: TGTGCCAGCAGCCGATCGGGGGGGCAAACCGGGGAGCTGTTTTTT; CDR3: CASSRSGGQTGELFF; D: TRBD2; J: TRBJ2-2; size: -; V: TRBV7-8
DNA: TGTGCCAGCAGCCGTTTGACAGGCAGTGGCGAGGGGAAATACGAGCAGTACTTC; CDR3: CASSRLTGSGEGKYEQYF; D: -; J: TRBJ2-7; size: once; V: TRBV27
DNA: TGTGCCAGTAAGGAGGGGGCGAATGAAGCTTTCTTT; CDR3: CASKEGANEAFF; D: TRBD1; J: TRBJ1-1; size: once; V: TRBV19
DNA: TGTGCCAGCAGCTTGGGGGGTACCACTGAAGCTTTCTTT; CDR3: CASSLGGTTEAFF; D: -; J: TRBJ1-1; size: -; V: TRBV7-2
DNA: TGCGCCAGCAGCTTGGACGGGGCTGAAGCTTTCTTT; CDR3: CASSLDGAEAFF; D: -; J: TRBJ1-1; size: -; V: TRBV5-1
DNA: TGTGCCAGCAGCCCGGGGTCAGCAAGCAATCAGCCCCAGCATTTT; CDR3: CASSPGSASNQPQHF; D: -; J: TRBJ1-5; size: -; V: TRBV7-8
DNA: TGTGCCAGTACCGGGGAGCTGGGAAACACCATATATTTT; CDR3: CASTGELGNTIYF; D: -; J: TRBJ1-3; size: few; V: TRBV2
DNA: TGTGCCAGCAGCGTAGGTCTGTCAGATACGCAGTATTTT; CDR3: CASSVGLSDTQYF; D: -; J: TRBJ2-3; size: -; V: TRBV9
DNA: TGCAGCGTGGCGTCACCCCGGGGAGAGACCCAGTACTTC; CDR3: CSVASPRGETQYF; D: -; J: TRBJ2-5; size: once; V: TRBV29-1
DNA: TGTGCCAGCGAGCCCGGGGGGGTCGTACACAATGAGCAGTTCTTC; CDR3: CASEPGGVVHNEQFF; D: TRBD2; J: TRBJ2-1; size: -; V: TRBV2
DNA: TGTGCCAGCAGCTTAGACAGGGTTTCAGATGAGCAGTTCTTC; CDR3: CASSLDRVSDEQFF; D: -; J: TRBJ2-1; size: -; V: TRBV7-9
DNA: TGTGCCACCAGCAGATCCGGGGGGTTGCCAGATACGCAGTATTTT; CDR3: CATSRSGGLPDTQYF; D: TRBD2; J: TRBJ2-3; size: -; V: TRBV15
DNA: TGTGCCAGTCATACAGGGGACCATGGCTACACCTTC; CDR3: CASHTGDHGYTF; D: TRBD1; J: TRBJ1-2; size: -; V: TRBV28
DNA: TGTGCCAGCAGTTTAGGCCAGGGCTACACCTTC; CDR3: CASSLGQGYTF; D: -; J: TRBJ1-2; size: once; V: TRBV12-3/TRBV12-4
DNA: TGTGCCACCAGCAGAGACAGGTGGGACTATGGCTACACCTTC; CDR3: CATSRDRWDYGYTF; D: -; J: TRBJ1-2; size: -; V: TRBV15
DNA: TGTGCCAGCAGTTTCCTCTACTCGAACACCGGGGAGCTGTTTTTT; CDR3: CASSFLYSNTGELFF; D: -; J: TRBJ2-2; size: -; V: TRBV28
DNA: TGTGCCACCTCCAGGTCGAGCAGCTTTAATGAAAAACTGTTTTTT; CDR3: CATSRSSSFNEKLFF; D: -; J: TRBJ1-4; size: -; V: TRBV27
DNA: TGTGCCAGCAGCTTAGCGCAGGCCCGCCGGGAGACCCAGTACTTC; CDR3: CASSLAQARRETQYF; D: -; J: TRBJ2-5; size: -; V: TRBV11-1
DNA: TGTGCCAGCAGTGTCCCACCGGGGACTAGCGGGGCCTCGAGGGTTACGCAGTATTTT; CDR3: CASSVPPGTSGASRVTQYF; D: TRBD2; J: TRBJ2-3; size: -; V: TRBV6-1
DNA: TGTGCCAGCAGTTTGGGTAGCGGATACAATGAGCAGTTCTTC; CDR3: CASSLGSGYNEQFF; D: -; J: TRBJ2-1; size: -; V: TRBV27
DNA: TGCAGCGTTGAAGCCGGGTGGCCCGGAGCTTTCTTT; CDR3: CSVEAGWPGAFF; D: -; J: TRBJ1-1; size: -; V: TRBV29-1
DNA: TGTGCCAGCAGCTTGGGAGAGACCGGGGAGCTGTTTTTT; CDR3: CASSLGETGELFF; D: -; J: TRBJ2-2; size: -; V: TRBV5-6
DNA: TGTGCCAGTAGCTGGGGGGGTACCTACGAGCAGTACTTC; CDR3: CASSWGGTYEQYF; D: TRBD2; J: TRBJ2-7; size: -; V: TRBV19